Each of the 10 T cell receptor beta chains below was sequenced from the same sample in a study of shared clonotypes between healthy human individuals. Generated by immunoSEQ multiplex PCR, the TCRdb table keeps only in-frame clones and is missing some. The sample lists millions of clones; over 85% were seen once. The sample comprised naive CD4+ T cells sorted from blood. The subset was: CD45RA+ positively selected. Source of these receptors: a man aged 18 to 29 in good health.

This rearrangement joins TRBV7-2 to TRBJ2-7, with D maybe TRBD2 (6 bases). Germline V gives CDR1 SGHTA, CDR2 FQGNSA. Trimming shortened V by 1 base and J by 0 bases, and 10 bases separated the two germline ends. There are 15 residues in the CDR3. The chain's CDR3 is CASSLVVTSSYEQYF. Here the CDR3 DNA reads TGTGCCAGCAGCTTAGTAGTGACTAGCTCCTACGAGCAGTACTTC.

This chain uses TRBV2 with TRBJ1-1; D is possibly TRBD1 (5 bases). From germline, CDR1 is SNHLY and CDR2 FYNNEI. V dropped 1 base and J dropped 4 bases, with 10 bases sitting between them. The CDR3 sequence is 14 residues long. CDR3 residues: CASSEGQLGTEAFF. The CDR3 DNA reads TGTGCCAGCAGTGAAGGACAGCTGGGCACTGAAGCTTTCTTT. Combining the CDR3 with reference TRBV2 and TRBJ1-1 gives the whole variable domain EPEVTQTPSHQVTQMGQEVILRCVPISNHLYFYWYRQILGQKVEFLVSFYNNEISEKSEIFDDQFSVERPDGSNFTLKIRSTKLEDSAMYFCASSEGQLGTEAFFGQGTRLTVV.

The J gene is TRBJ2-4, the V gene TRBV7-9; D is possibly TRBD1 or TRBD2 (5 bases each). Germline V gene lookup returns CDR1 SEHNR and CDR2 FQNEAQ (reference sequence). Trimming removed 4 bases at V and 0 bases at J, with 13 bases between. This CDR3 is 16 amino acids long. CDR3 region: CASSWDGGLAKNIQYF. The CDR3 nucleotides read TGTGCCAGCAGCTGGGACGGAGGTTTAGCCAAAAACATTCAGTACTTC.

The CDR3 reads CASSLAPIRDEQYF. DNA for the CDR3: TGTGCCAGCAGCTTAGCTCCCATTCGGGACGAGCAGTACTTC. The V gene is TRBV7-2, the J gene TRBJ2-7; D is unclear. With 0 bases removed from V and 5 bases from J, the gap between germline ends came to 11 bases. This CDR3 is 14 amino acids long. The germline V gene encodes CDR1 SGHTA and CDR2 FQGNSA.

The chain has TRBV5-6 and TRBJ2-5, with 8 bases lining up with TRBD2. Germline V gives CDR1 SGHDT, CDR2 YYEEEE. The CDR3 has 14 amino acids. V shed 3 bases and J 5 bases; nucleotides not matched to a gene: 6. DNA of the CDR3: TGTGCCAGCAGCTCCGGGACTAGGTCGGAGACCCAGTACTTC. Amino acids: CASSSGTRSETQYF.

The chain employs TRBV11-2 and TRBJ2-7; D remains ambiguous. Trimming removed 1 base from V and 5 bases from J, with 12 bases in between. Germline assignment: CDR1 SGHAT and CDR2 FQNNGV. The CDR3 has 14 amino acids. The CDR3 here is CASSLVKSAHEQYF. The CDR3 DNA follows: TGTGCCAGCAGCTTAGTGAAGAGCGCTCACGAGCAGTACTTC.

This chain joins TRBV5-1 and TRBJ2-4; D might be TRBD1 or TRBD2, each matching 5 bases. CDR1 and CDR2 (germline): SGHRS, YFSETQ. Trimming shortened V by 0 bases and J by 6 bases, and 13 bases separated the two germline ends. This CDR3 spans 15 amino acids. The CDR3 loop is CASSLEQAGGNIQYF. For the CDR3, the DNA is TGCGCCAGCAGCTTGGAGCAAGCTGGGGGAAACATTCAGTACTTC.

The gene calls are TRBV7-2 and TRBJ1-2; 8 positions match TRBD1. Germline V gene lookup returns CDR1 SGHTA and CDR2 FQGNSA. The V segment lost 0 bases and the J segment 7 bases; nucleotides outside the gene matches: 10. The CDR3 length is 16 residues. The CDR3 reads CASSLAPEQGGGGYTF. For the CDR3, the DNA is TGTGCCAGCAGCTTAGCCCCCGAACAGGGGGGCGGTGGCTACACCTTC.

The chain carries TRBV7-3 and TRBJ2-3, with D possibly TRBD1 on 6 matching bases. The germline CDR1 and CDR2 sequences are SGHTA and FQGTGA. V was trimmed by 4 bases and J by 0 bases, leaving 8 bases between them. The CDR3 consists of 14 residues. The CDR3 loop reads CASSSGQSTDTQYF. The CDR3 DNA reads as TGTGCCAGCAGCTCCGGACAGAGCACAGATACGCAGTATTTT.

The rearrangement links TRBV2 to TRBJ2-5, with D possibly being TRBD1 (6 bases). Trimming left V 8 bases short and J 5 bases short, with 9 bases between. The CDR3 is made up of 11 amino acids. Germline-derived CDR1 and CDR2 are SNHLY and FYNNEI. CDR3 region: CASAGEETQYF. The DNA for the CDR3 is TGTGCCAGCGCAGGGGAGGAGACCCAGTACTTC.